These 27 T cell receptor beta chains originate from one sample sequenced in a study of graft-versus-host responses after intestinal transplantation. Clones were read by immunoSEQ multiplex PCR, and TCRdb kept only the in-frame ones, dropping some. The data contain 80,000 or so clones, 92% of them singletons. Specimen: PBMCs, collected 98 days after intestinal transplantation. The receptor set was obtained from a human patient who received an intestinal transplant, so some T cells may come from the graft donor.

This clone was seen more than once but under ten times. The chain links TRBV7-9 to TRBJ1-2; D unresolved. CDR1 and CDR2 from the germline V gene are SEHNR and FQNEAQ (reference sequence). The CDR3 is 13 amino acids. Deletions cut 1 base from V and 4 bases from J, with 7 bases between. The CDR3 spells CASSLVQSYGYTF. The CDR3 DNA reads TGTGCCAGCAGCTTAGTACAGAGCTATGGCTACACCTTC. Filled out from reference TRBV7-9 and TRBJ1-2, the complete variable domain reads DTGVSQNPRHKITKRGQNVTFRCDPISEHNRLYWYRQTLGQGPEFLTYFQNEAQLEKSRLLSDRFSAERPKGSFSTLEIQRTEQGDSAMYLCASSLVQSYGYTFGSGTRLTVV.

The chain links TRBV6-5 to TRBJ1-5, with TRBD1 identical over 7 bases. The CDR3 has 13 amino acids. From germline, CDR1 is MNHEY and CDR2 SVGAGI. J gave up 5 bases and V 5 bases, and 3 bases lay outside the gene matches. CDR3 sequence reads: CASSATGDQPQHF. CDR3 coding DNA: TGTGCCAGCAGTGCAACAGGGGATCAGCCCCAGCATTTT.

The V and J genes are TRBV7-6 and TRBJ2-3, with TRBD2 identical over 7 bases. Germline V gene sequence: CDR1 SGHVS, CDR2 FNYEAQ. V lost 3 bases to trimming and J lost 6 bases; unmatched junction nucleotides: 6. This CDR3 is built from 14 residues. The CDR3 spells CASSFGLVADTQYF. CDR3 bases: TGTGCCAGCAGCTTTGGACTAGTGGCGGATACGCAGTATTTT.

This chain connects TRBV21-1 to TRBJ2-7. TRBV21-1 is classified as a pseudogene. The CDR3 runs 16 residues. The CDR3 protein is CASSKWIGYSSYEQYF. Written as DNA, the CDR3 is TGTGCCAGCAGCAAATGGATAGGATATAGCTCCTACGAGCAGTACTTC.

The chain combines TRBV5-1 with TRBJ1-5; no clear D gene. Trimming left V 4 bases short and J 1 base short, with 9 bases between. This CDR3 contains 14 residues. Germline V gene lookup returns CDR1 SGHRS and CDR2 YFSETQ. As DNA, the CDR3 is TGCGCCAGCAGCCAAGGTCCGAGCAATCAGCCCCAGCATTTT. Amino acids: CASSQGPSNQPQHF. The complete variable domain, with remaining parts taken from reference TRBV5-1 and TRBJ1-5, reads KAGVTQTPRYLIKTRGQQVTLSCSPISGHRSVSWYQQTPGQGLQFLFEYFSETQRNKGNFPGRFSGRQFSNSRSEMNVSTLELGDSALYLCASSQGPSNQPQHFGDGTRLSIL.

J is TRBJ2-5 and V is TRBV2, with TRBD2 matching 12 bases. The CDR3 loop spans 17 amino acids. Looked up from germline, CDR1 is SNHLY and CDR2 is FYNNEI. The V and J ends lost 2 bases and 3 bases, in that order; junction bases with no gene match: 7. The CDR3 loop reads CASSEIWRLAGEETQYF. CDR3 nucleotides: TGTGCCAGCAGTGAAATATGGCGACTAGCGGGAGAAGAGACCCAGTACTTC.

The rearrangement joins TRBV27 to TRBJ1-1; D gene uncertain. V was pared by 0 bases and J by 1 base, with 9 bases between. The germline V gene has CDR1 MNHEY and CDR2 SMNVEV (reference sequence). The CDR3 totals 15 residues. DNA of the CDR3: TGTGCCAGCAGTTTATCGGGCAGAAAGAACACTGAAGCTTTCTTT. Its translation is CASSLSGRKNTEAFF.

V usage is TRBV5-6 and J usage is TRBJ1-2, with 7 bases that match TRBD1. The CDR3 consists of 14 residues. Germline V lookup: CDR1 SGHDT, CDR2 YYEEEE. V dropped 1 base and J dropped 4; count of bases not matched to a gene: 4. The DNA for the CDR3 is TGTGCCAGCAGCTTGTTGACAGGGCGCTATGGCTACACCTTC. This codes for CASSLLTGRYGYTF.

The chain couples TRBV15 to TRBJ1-2; possibly TRBD1 for D (6 bases). The CDR3 extends over 16 amino acids. Trimming pared 0 bases from V and 3 bases from J, leaving 14 bases between. In germline, CDR1 is LNHNV, CDR2 YYDKDF (reference sequence). CDR3 in DNA: TGTGCCACCAGCAGAGAGCTGGGGGGCGCAGACTATGGCTACACCTTC. Translating gives CATSRELGGADYGYTF.

In DNA, the CDR3 is TGTGCCAGTAGTATTGGGACTAGCGTATACGAGCAGTACTTC. This gives the protein CASSIGTSVYEQYF. The chain is built from TRBV19 and TRBJ2-7; 10 bases are a match to TRBD2. V lost 3 bases to trimming and J lost 4 bases; unmatched junction nucleotides: 3. Germline V lookup: CDR1 LNHDA, CDR2 SQIVND (reference sequence). The CDR3 has 14 amino acids.

The chain recombines TRBV28 with TRBJ1-3; D is uncertain. With 5 bases removed from V and 0 bases from J, the gap between germline ends came to 5 bases. CDR1 and CDR2 (germline): MDHEN, SYDVKM. The CDR3 runs to 13 residues. The chain's CDR3 is CASSPYSGNTIYF. The CDR3 DNA follows: TGTGCCAGCAGTCCCTACTCTGGAAACACCATATATTTT.

The rearrangement links TRBV2 to TRBJ1-6; 9 nucleotides agree with TRBD1. Trimming cost V 4 bases and J 1 base; bases outside gene matches: 8. This CDR3 is 18 amino acids long. Germline CDR1 is SNHLY and CDR2 is FYNNEI. The chain's CDR3 is CASSGETGGRSYNSPLHF. The CDR3 nucleotides are TGTGCCAGCAGTGGGGAGACAGGGGGTAGGTCCTATAATTCACCCCTCCACTTT.

This clone was counted a single time. V and J are TRBV6-5 and TRBJ2-1; the match to TRBD1 covers 7 bases. Germline V gives CDR1 MNHEY, CDR2 SVGAGI. The length of the CDR3 is 12 residues. V was clipped by 6 bases and J by 10 bases; unmatched bases: 6. The CDR3 DNA reads as TGTGCCAGCAGAATATTGGGACAGGAGCAGTTCTTC. The encoded protein is CASRILGQEQFF.

The chain employs TRBV19 and TRBJ2-7, with D tentatively TRBD1 (6 bases). V was trimmed by 4 bases and J by 7 bases, leaving 11 bases between them. Germline V CDR1 and CDR2: LNHDA, SQIVND (reference sequence). The CDR3 sequence is 12 residues long. CDR3 sequence: CASSTTGKEQYF. CDR3 in DNA: TGTGCCAGTAGTACGACAGGAAAAGAGCAGTACTTC.

The gene calls are TRBV6-5 and TRBJ1-2; 11 bases align to TRBD1. The CDR3 is 16 amino acids. CDR1 is MNHEY and CDR2 is SVGAGI in the germline V gene. Trimming removed 0 bases from V and 3 bases from J; junction bases left unmatched: 3. CDR3 sequence (DNA): TGTGCCAGCAGTTACTCGGGGGACAGGGGGTACTATGGCTACACCTTC. Translated: CASSYSGDRGYYGYTF.

The J gene is TRBJ1-2, the V gene TRBV19, with D maybe TRBD1 (6 bases). The germline CDR1 and CDR2 sequences are LNHDA and SQIVND (reference sequence). CDR3 length equals 16 residues. The V gene lost 1 base and the J gene lost 2 bases, with 14 bases spanning the gap. DNA of the CDR3: TGTGCCAGTAGTATAGTCTCGGGAGGGGGAAACTATGGCTACACCTTC. It translates to CASSIVSGGGNYGYTF.

The gene calls are TRBV4-1 and TRBJ2-5, with TRBD2 matching over 9 bases. This CDR3 comprises 18 residues. Germline assignment: CDR1 MGHRA and CDR2 YSYEKL. Losses at the gene ends were 1 base for V and 1 base for J; bases not matched to a gene: 10. CDR3 in amino acids: CASSQAPGSGGSQETQYF. The CDR3 nucleotides read TGCGCCAGCAGCCAAGCGCCTGGGAGCGGGGGGTCCCAAGAGACCCAGTACTTC.

This chain links TRBV6-1 with TRBJ1-1; TRBD1 is a possible D gene (5 bases). CDR1 and CDR2 (germline): MNHNS, SASEGT. The CDR3 runs 13 residues. Trimming stripped 1 base from V and 7 bases from J, with 10 bases between. CDR3 amino acids: CASSEGARGEAFF. CDR3 in DNA: TGTGCCAGCAGTGAAGGTGCTAGGGGTGAAGCTTTCTTT.

The chain employs TRBV5-5 and TRBJ2-7; D is possibly TRBD2 (5 bases). Deletions cut 0 bases from V and 7 bases from J, with 11 bases between. Germline assignment: CDR1 SGHKS and CDR2 YYEKEE (reference sequence). The CDR3 length is 13 residues. CDR3 region: CASSLAAPGEQYF. The CDR3 nucleotides read TGTGCCAGCAGCTTGGCAGCCCCGGGGGAGCAGTACTTC.

The chain carries TRBV4-2 and TRBJ2-7; TRBD1 aligns across 8 bases. The CDR3 runs 15 residues. In germline, CDR1 is LGHNA, CDR2 YNFKEQ. After removal of 2 bases from V and 5 bases from J, the junction contained 8 bases not matched to a gene. In nucleotides, the CDR3 is TGTGCCAGCAGCCAATCAGGACAGGGTGTAAACGAGCAGTACTTC. This encodes CASSQSGQGVNEQYF.

The chain uses TRBV5-6 and TRBJ2-7; 7 positions match TRBD2. The V segment lost 2 bases and the J segment 4 bases; nucleotides outside the gene matches: 9. This CDR3 has 15 amino acids. Germline loops: CDR1 SGHDT, CDR2 YYEEEE. The DNA of the CDR3 is TGTGCCAGCAGCTTTCGACTAGCTGGAGGGTACGAGCAGTACTTC. Translated: CASSFRLAGGYEQYF.

The chain recombines TRBV6-1 with TRBJ1-5; TRBD1 aligns across 7 bases. CDR3 length: 14 residues. Germline CDR1 and CDR2: MNHNS and SASEGT. V was clipped by 4 bases and J by 6 bases; unmatched bases: 6. The CDR3 sequence: CASSGGTVGQPQHF. The CDR3 region has the DNA TGTGCCAGCAGTGGAGGGACAGTGGGTCAGCCCCAGCATTTT.

J is TRBJ2-5 and V is TRBV11-2; 8 nucleotides align to TRBD1. Germline-derived CDR1 and CDR2 are SGHAT and FQNNGV. Trimming cost V 4 bases and J 5 bases; bases outside gene matches: 6. CDR3 size: 14 residues. CDR3 protein: CASSSQGAQETQYF. The CDR3 DNA reads TGTGCCAGCAGCTCCCAGGGGGCACAGGAGACCCAGTACTTC.

The rearrangement joins TRBV11-3 to TRBJ2-1; a weak D match, TRBD1 (6 bases). Looked up from germline, CDR1 is SGHNT and CDR2 is YENEEA. Between the trimmed V and J ends, which lost 3 bases and 5 bases, there was a span of 8 bases. The CDR3 is made up of 13 amino acids. CDR3 sequence: CASSLSGDNEQFF. Here the CDR3 DNA reads TGTGCCAGCAGCTTGTCAGGGGACAATGAGCAGTTCTTC.

The rearrangement uses TRBV18 and TRBJ2-1, with 7 bases that match TRBD1. The junction had 5 bases not matched to a gene; V was cut back by 6 bases and J by 6 bases. The germline V gene encodes CDR1 KGHSH and CDR2 LQKENI. The CDR3 sequence is 13 residues long. The CDR3 spells CASSRGQSNEQFF. In DNA form, the CDR3 reads TGTGCCAGCTCTCGGGGACAGAGCAATGAGCAGTTCTTC.

CDR3 residues: CASGLAKSYEQYF. The CDR3 DNA follows: TGTGCCAGCGGACTAGCGAAAAGCTACGAGCAGTACTTC. The rearrangement joins TRBV2 to TRBJ2-7; 9 bases line up with TRBD2. CDR1 is SNHLY, CDR2 FYNNEI, per germline. With 8 bases clipped from V and 3 bases from J, the junction kept 5 bases outside the gene matches. The CDR3 has 13 amino acids.

This chain uses TRBV19 with TRBJ2-2; D is ambiguous. In germline, CDR1 is LNHDA, CDR2 SQIVND (reference sequence). V dropped 3 bases and J dropped 5 bases, with 4 bases sitting between them. The CDR3 runs 12 residues. The DNA of the CDR3 is TGTGCCAGTAGTATTTTGACCGGGGAGCTGTTTTTT. Encoded protein: CASSILTGELFF.